The 32 T cell receptor beta chains presented below share a single source sample, sequenced in a study of post-analysis software for immune sequencing data. These receptors are not linked to any known antigen. Unique molecular identifiers were built into the TCR beta cDNA libraries. TCRdb ran MiXCR on the PCR reads and lists one entry per CDR3 protein. Here the sample spans some 800,000 distinct CDR3 sequences, about half being singletons. Study outcomes and limitations: Five TRBV segments, including TRBV5-6, TRBV5-1 and TRBV20-1, were more frequent in patients than controls.

The sequenced sample was blood. These receptors all come from a girl aged 10 to 17 with multiple sclerosis.

This sequence joins TRBV12-3 or TRBV12-4 and TRBJ2-1; 7 nucleotides match TRBD2. V dropped 1 base and J dropped 3; count of bases not matched to a gene: 3. The CDR3 contains 15 residues. CDR3 loop: CASSLDQRGYNEQFF. The CDR3 region has the DNA TGTGCCAGCAGTTTAGATCAGCGGGGCTACAATGAGCAGTTCTTC.

In this sample, this clonotype turned up a few times. This sequence joins TRBV12-3 or TRBV12-4 and TRBJ1-1; D is perhaps TRBD1 (6 bases). Trimming removed 6 bases from V and 0 bases from J, with 8 bases in between. The CDR3 consists of 13 residues. Here the CDR3 DNA reads TGTGCCAGCAGGGAGGGGGTGAACACTGAAGCTTTCTTT. Residues: CASREGVNTEAFF.

Only a few counts were recorded for this clonotype. The chain employs TRBV5-1 and TRBJ2-5, with 10 nucleotides matching TRBD2. The CDR3 consists of 15 residues. Per germline, CDR1 SGHRS and CDR2 YFSETQ. V lost 4 bases and J lost 4; bases outside the gene matches: 7. CDR3 residues: CASSRPQREGETQYF. The CDR3 nucleotides read TGCGCCAGCAGCCGGCCACAGCGGGAGGGAGAGACCCAGTACTTC.

The count of this clonotype is one. This rearrangement joins TRBV9 to TRBJ2-1; 7 bases map to TRBD2. The germline V gene encodes CDR1 SGDLS and CDR2 YYNGEE. J gave up 4 bases and V 2 bases, and 6 bases lay outside the gene matches. The CDR3 covers 15 residues. CDR3 region: CASSVTSAIYNEQFF. CDR3 sequence (DNA): TGTGCCAGCAGCGTCACTAGCGCGATATACAATGAGCAGTTCTTC.

This clonotype showed up just once. V usage is TRBV20-1 and J usage is TRBJ1-2; the D is unclear. From germline, CDR1 is DFQATT and CDR2 SNEGSKA (reference sequence). The CDR3 is 14 amino acids. Trimming took 4 bases from V and 0 from J, leaving 12 bases between them. The CDR3 sequence is CSAMAPGSNYGYTF. The CDR3 bases are TGCAGTGCTATGGCTCCTGGGTCTAACTATGGCTACACCTTC.

V and J are TRBV18 and TRBJ2-3, with 8 bases identical to TRBD1. The CDR3 consists of 18 residues. The germline CDR1 and CDR2 sequences are KGHSH and LQKENI. V shed 3 bases and J 1 base; nucleotides not matched to a gene: 12. CDR3 nucleotides: TGTGCCAGCTCACCTCTACTCGCCCAGGGGGCGGGCACAGATACGCAGTATTTT. Protein: CASSPLLAQGAGTDTQYF.

The gene calls are TRBV29-1 and TRBJ2-7; 8 nucleotides agree with TRBD2. CDR1 is SQVTM, CDR2 ANQGSEA, per germline. The CDR3 consists of 14 residues. Trimming removed 4 bases from V and 0 bases from J; junction bases left unmatched: 5. This CDR3 reads CSVGVSGTSYEQYF. The CDR3 DNA is TGCAGCGTTGGTGTTAGCGGGACCTCCTACGAGCAGTACTTC.

The chain links TRBV7-9 to TRBJ1-2, with D tentatively TRBD1 (5 bases). Germline V gene lookup returns CDR1 SEHNR and CDR2 FQNEAQ (reference sequence). CDR3 length: 15 residues. V was trimmed by 0 bases and J by 8 bases, leaving 16 bases between them. The CDR3 nucleotides read TGTGCCAGCAGCTTAGCCGGGACTTCCAAGGGCGGCTACACCTTC. It codes for CASSLAGTSKGGYTF. The full variable domain, completed using reference TRBV7-9 and TRBJ1-2, is DTGVSQNPRHKITKRGQNVTFRCDPISEHNRLYWYRQTLGQGPEFLTYFQNEAQLEKSRLLSDRFSAERPKGSFSTLEIQRTEQGDSAMYLCASSLAGTSKGGYTFGSGTRLTVV.

This clonotype was counted only a few times. The DNA for the CDR3 is TGTGCCAGCAAGGGCGGGGCAGGGAGCTCCTACGAGCAGTACTTC. Protein: CASKGGAGSSYEQYF. The chain uses TRBV6-5 and TRBJ2-7; possible D gene TRBD2, 6 bases. Germline lookup yields CDR1 MNHEY and CDR2 SVGAGI. V lost 7 bases and J 0 bases, leaving 16 bases between the germline ends. There are 15 residues in the CDR3.

The chain is built from TRBV5-8 and TRBJ2-7; a weak D match, TRBD1 (6 bases). Germline V CDR1 and CDR2: SGHTS, YDEGEE. This CDR3 comprises 15 residues. Trimming removed 2 bases from V and 0 bases from J, with 12 bases in between. DNA of the CDR3: TGTGCCAGCAGCTTTACCGGGACACCCTCCTACGAGCAGTACTTC. Translating it yields CASSFTGTPSYEQYF.

This clonotype appeared a few times. The CDR3 DNA follows: TGTGCCAGCAGCGGTATGGGACTACCCAACACCGGGGAGCTGTTTTTT. It is translated as CASSGMGLPNTGELFF. The V call is TRBV7-2, the J call TRBJ2-2; 7 nucleotides agree with TRBD2. The V and J ends lost 5 bases and 2 bases, in that order; junction bases with no gene match: 8. This CDR3 has 16 amino acids. In germline, CDR1 is SGHTA, CDR2 FQGNSA.

The genes are TRBV7-3 and TRBJ2-1; D possibly corresponds to TRBD2 (5 bases). Germline V gene sequence: CDR1 SGHTA, CDR2 FQGTGA. This CDR3 region has 16 residues. Trimming removed 4 bases at V and 9 bases at J, with 22 bases between. As DNA, the CDR3 is TGTGCCAGCAGCTCCCGCCCGGGGAGTCCCAATGGTGAGCAGTTCTTC. This gives the protein CASSSRPGSPNGEQFF.

The rearrangement links TRBV4-3 to TRBJ1-2; 7 nucleotides line up with TRBD1. The germline CDR1 and CDR2 sequences are LGHNA and YSLEER. The V gene end was trimmed by 0 bases and the J gene end by 7 bases; junction bases not matched to a gene: 8. This CDR3 is 15 amino acids long. The DNA of the CDR3 is TGCGCCAGCAGCCAAGATCGTGAAGGGGGCTTTGGCTACACCTTC. It is translated as CASSQDREGGFGYTF.

The V gene is TRBV4-2, the J gene TRBJ2-7, with D uncertain. The germline CDR1 and CDR2 sequences are LGHNA and YNFKEQ. V dropped 0 bases and J dropped 1 base, with 13 bases sitting between them. The CDR3 sequence is 16 residues long. CDR3 bases: TGTGCCAGCAGCCAAGAGAGTCAAGGCGGTTCCTACGAGCAGTACTTC. Translation: CASSQESQGGSYEQYF.

This chain uses TRBV6-1 with TRBJ2-7, with 13 bases that match TRBD2. The CDR3 length is 15 residues. V gave up 6 bases and J gave up 6 bases; unmatched junction bases: 8. Germline V gene sequence: CDR1 MNHNS, CDR2 SASEGT. The DNA of the CDR3 is TGTGCCAGCAGCGCTGGGACTAGCGGGACGTTCGAGCAGTACTTC. Amino acids: CASSAGTSGTFEQYF.

This sequence joins TRBV7-9 and TRBJ2-6; TRBD1 aligns across 7 bases. CDR3 size: 18 residues. V trimming: 4 bases; J trimming: 0 bases; junction bases outside the gene matches: 9. The germline V gene encodes CDR1 SEHNR and CDR2 FQNEAQ (reference sequence). The CDR3 sequence is CASSYPGQPPSGANVLTF. Here the CDR3 DNA reads TGTGCCAGCAGCTACCCGGGACAGCCTCCCTCTGGGGCCAACGTCCTGACTTTC.

About this clonotype itself: Its ends do not fully match the called genes, so a read error is possible. CDR3 sequence (DNA): TGTGCCAGCAGTCAAGCAAGGGACAAGCTTAACTATGGCTACACCTTC. It is translated as CASSQARDKLNYGYTF. V and J are TRBV2 and TRBJ1-2; maybe TRBD1 (6 bases). Germline-derived CDR1 and CDR2 are SNHLY and FYNNEI. The CDR3 runs 16 residues.

The chain has TRBV18 and TRBJ2-7; D is undetermined. V was clipped by 3 bases and J by 0 bases, with 12 bases between them. The germline CDR1 and CDR2 sequences are KGHSH and LQKENI. The CDR3 runs to 15 residues. The CDR3 reads CASSPPHLSSYEQYF. The CDR3 region has the DNA TGTGCCAGCTCACCCCCTCATTTGTCCTCCTACGAGCAGTACTTC. The full variable domain, in which reference TRBV18 and TRBJ2-7 provide the parts outside the CDR3, is NAGVMQNPRHLVRRRGQEARLRCSPMKGHSHVYWYRQLPEEGLKFMVYLQKENIIDESGMPKERFSAEFPKEGPSILRIQQVVRGDSAAYFCASSPPHLSSYEQYFGPGTRLTVT.

The chain carries TRBV24-1 and TRBJ2-3; 9 bases agree with TRBD1. Trimming cost V 4 bases and J 2 bases; bases outside gene matches: 9. The CDR3 is made up of 17 amino acids. Germline CDR1 reads KGHDR; CDR2 reads SFDVKD. This chain's CDR3 is CATSDPSRDRDTDTQYF. DNA for the CDR3: TGTGCCACCAGTGACCCTAGCCGGGACAGGGACACAGATACGCAGTATTTT.

The gene calls are TRBV24-1 and TRBJ2-4; TRBD1 aligns across 7 bases. The V gene's germline CDR1 is KGHDR and CDR2 SFDVKD. After removal of 3 bases from V and 0 bases from J, the junction contained 7 bases not matched to a gene. The CDR3 is made up of 17 amino acids. CDR3 amino acids: CATSDTPTGLAKNIQYF. CDR3 DNA: TGTGCCACCAGTGATACTCCGACAGGGCTAGCCAAAAACATTCAGTACTTC.

The chain recombines TRBV20-1 with TRBJ2-1, with 9 bases lining up with TRBD2. J lost 5 bases, V lost 0 bases, and 8 bases had no gene match. The CDR3 contains 16 residues. Germline V CDR1 and CDR2: DFQATT, SNEGSKA (reference sequence). CDR3: CSARDGKLAGHNEQFF. The CDR3, as DNA: TGCAGTGCTAGAGATGGGAAACTAGCGGGTCACAATGAGCAGTTCTTC.

The genes are TRBV27 and TRBJ2-1; 8 bases agree with TRBD2. The J call may be in error: the DNA end matches TRBJ2-7 better. The length of the CDR3 is 14 residues. Per the germline V gene, CDR1 is MNHEY and CDR2 is SMNVEV (reference sequence). CDR3 bases: TGTGCCAGCAGTCCCAGCGGAGGACTAGCCGAGCAGTACTTC. Its protein product is CASSPSGGLAEQYF.

This clonotype was seen once. This chain uses TRBV27 with TRBJ2-5, with D possibly being TRBD1 (5 bases). This CDR3 is built from 15 residues. The ends were cut back, 4 bases at V and 11 bases at J, with 23 bases in the middle. CDR1 is MNHEY, CDR2 SMNVEV, per germline (reference sequence). The CDR3 here is CASSWGDSLYNEQYF. The CDR3 coding sequence is TGTGCCAGCAGTTGGGGCGATTCCCTCTACAATGAGCAGTACTTC.

This chain joins TRBV6-5 and TRBJ1-4; no definite D call. With 0 bases removed from V and 0 bases from J, the gap between germline ends came to 5 bases. The CDR3 is 15 amino acids. The germline V gene encodes CDR1 MNHEY and CDR2 SVGAGI. CDR3 nucleotides: TGTGCCAGCAGTTACTCGGTCTCAACTAATGAAAAACTGTTTTTT. Amino acid sequence: CASSYSVSTNEKLFF.

This clonotype appeared a single time. The CDR3 loop reads CASSKQGYAEAFF. CDR3 DNA sequence: TGTGCCAGCAGCAAGCAGGGCTACGCTGAAGCTTTCTTT. This rearrangement joins TRBV7-9 to TRBJ1-1, with D maybe TRBD1 (5 bases). V dropped 5 bases and J dropped 6 bases, with 13 bases sitting between them. Germline values: CDR1 SEHNR, CDR2 FQNEAQ (reference sequence). The CDR3 contains 13 residues.

The rearrangement joins TRBV28 to TRBJ1-2, with D uncertain. Trimming removed 1 base from V and 6 bases from J, with 15 bases in between. Germline CDR1 MDHEN, CDR2 SYDVKM. The CDR3 contains 15 residues. The CDR3 protein is CASSLSPGHTDGYTF. In nucleotides, the CDR3 is TGTGCCAGCAGTTTATCCCCGGGCCATACGGATGGCTACACCTTC.

V and J are TRBV10-2 and TRBJ2-1; 8 positions agree with TRBD1. Germline V gene sequence: CDR1 WSHSY, CDR2 SAAADI. The CDR3 runs to 13 residues. V trimming: 8 bases; J trimming: 9 bases; junction bases outside the gene matches: 9. The CDR3 loop reads CASGDRLTGEQFF. The CDR3 nucleotides are TGCGCCAGCGGGGACAGGTTAACGGGTGAGCAGTTCTTC.

This chain connects TRBV13 to TRBJ2-1, with D possibly being TRBD2 (5 bases). Trimming stripped 4 bases from V and 11 bases from J, with 15 bases between. CDR3 size: 13 residues. In germline, CDR1 is PRHDT, CDR2 FYEKMQ (reference sequence). The chain's CDR3 is CASSWTVSSKQFF. Written as DNA, the CDR3 is TGTGCCAGCAGCTGGACTGTTAGTAGTAAGCAGTTCTTC.

The genes are TRBV12-3 or TRBV12-4 and TRBJ2-7; possible D gene TRBD1, 5 bases. Trimming took off 4 bases at V and 0 bases at J, with 13 bases between the two ends. The CDR3 has 15 amino acids. CDR3 residues: CASSCWGGSSYEQYF. The CDR3 DNA sequence: TGTGCCAGCAGTTGCTGGGGCGGTAGCTCCTACGAGCAGTACTTC.

The rearrangement uses TRBV20-1 and TRBJ2-5; D uncertain. Germline CDR1 is DFQATT and CDR2 is SNEGSKA (reference sequence). The ends were cut back, 3 bases at V and 1 base at J, with 12 bases in the middle. This CDR3 is built from 14 residues. CDR3 loop: CSASLSGSQETQYF. As DNA, the CDR3 is TGCAGTGCTAGCCTTAGTGGATCCCAAGAGACCCAGTACTTC.

This clonotype was counted only a few times. The CDR3 loop is CSARSGQETQYF. CDR3 in DNA: TGCAGTGCTAGAAGCGGGCAAGAGACCCAGTACTTC. The chain has TRBV20-1 and TRBJ2-5; the D gene is possibly TRBD2 (6 bases). The CDR3 runs to 12 residues. Germline CDR1 DFQATT, CDR2 SNEGSKA (reference sequence). Trimming shortened V by 2 bases and J by 2 bases, and 6 bases separated the two germline ends.

The rearrangement joins TRBV7-6 to TRBJ2-3, with D possibly being TRBD1 or TRBD2 (5 bases each). The CDR3 loop spans 15 amino acids. Trimming took 0 bases from V and 3 from J, leaving 10 bases between them. The germline CDR1 and CDR2 sequences are SGHVS and FNYEAQ. DNA of the CDR3: TGTGCCAGCAGCTTAGCGAGGGGCAAGACAGATACGCAGTATTTT. It translates to CASSLARGKTDTQYF. The complete variable domain, with remaining parts taken from reference TRBV7-6 and TRBJ2-3, reads GAGVSQSPRYKVTKRGQDVALRCDPISGHVSLYWYRQALGQGPEFLTYFNYEAQQDKSGLPNDRFSAERPEGSISTLTIQRTEQRDSAMYRCASSLARGKTDTQYFGPGTRLTVL.